This paragraph covers one TCR beta chain sequence. Its antigen is undetermined. TCRdb reprocessed the 5' RACE reads with MiXCR, giving one entry per CDR3 protein. The sample yields roughly 240,000 distinct CDR3 sequences, about 7% seen once. There are 16 residues in the CDR3. V gave up 1 base and J gave up 2 bases, with 13 bases separating them. Germline loops: CDR1 LGHDT, CDR2 YNNKEL (reference sequence). This sample is part of a study of identical twins. Study-wide results and caveats: Invariant populations such as MAIT and iNKT cells could partly muddle zero-insertion analyses.

This sample also appeared in a second study, on yellow fever vaccine responses in identical twins.

The chain uses TRBV3-1 and TRBJ2-3; unclear D gene. Sequencing was performed on memory (CD45RO+) T cells sorted from blood. This clonotype was sampled from a woman aged 18-29 years in good health. The CDR3 nucleotides read TGTGCCAGCAGCCAAGTTACTACGCGAGACACAGATACGCAGTATTTT. Its protein product is CASSQVTTRDTDTQYF.